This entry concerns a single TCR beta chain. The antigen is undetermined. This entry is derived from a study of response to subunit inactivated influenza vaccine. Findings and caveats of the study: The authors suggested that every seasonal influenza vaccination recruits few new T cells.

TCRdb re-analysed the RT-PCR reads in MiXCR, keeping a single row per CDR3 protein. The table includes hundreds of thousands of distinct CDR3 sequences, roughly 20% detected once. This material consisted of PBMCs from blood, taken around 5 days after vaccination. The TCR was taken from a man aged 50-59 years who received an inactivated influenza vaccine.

The CDR3 loop reads CASSQVLLVDEQFF. CDR3 nucleotides: TGCGCCAGCAGCCAAGTCTTGTTAGTCGATGAGCAGTTCTTC. The chain combines TRBV4-3 with TRBJ2-1; D unresolved. Germline V gives CDR1 LGHNA, CDR2 YSLEER. The CDR3 totals 14 residues. V was shortened by 1 base and J by 8 bases, with 12 bases between the two germline ends.